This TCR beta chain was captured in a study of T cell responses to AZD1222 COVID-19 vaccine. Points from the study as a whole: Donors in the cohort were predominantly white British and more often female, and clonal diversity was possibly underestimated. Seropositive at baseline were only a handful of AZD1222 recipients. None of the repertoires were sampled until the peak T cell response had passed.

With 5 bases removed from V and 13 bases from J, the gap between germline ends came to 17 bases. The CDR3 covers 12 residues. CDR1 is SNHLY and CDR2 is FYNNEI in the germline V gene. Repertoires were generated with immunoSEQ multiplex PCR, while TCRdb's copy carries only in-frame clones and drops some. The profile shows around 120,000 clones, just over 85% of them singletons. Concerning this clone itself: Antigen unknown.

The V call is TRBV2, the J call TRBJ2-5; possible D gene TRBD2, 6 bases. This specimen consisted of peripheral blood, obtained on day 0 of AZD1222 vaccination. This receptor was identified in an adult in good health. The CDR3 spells CASSQTGDGVYF. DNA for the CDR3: TGTGCCAGCAGTCAGACGGGGGATGGCGTGTACTTC.